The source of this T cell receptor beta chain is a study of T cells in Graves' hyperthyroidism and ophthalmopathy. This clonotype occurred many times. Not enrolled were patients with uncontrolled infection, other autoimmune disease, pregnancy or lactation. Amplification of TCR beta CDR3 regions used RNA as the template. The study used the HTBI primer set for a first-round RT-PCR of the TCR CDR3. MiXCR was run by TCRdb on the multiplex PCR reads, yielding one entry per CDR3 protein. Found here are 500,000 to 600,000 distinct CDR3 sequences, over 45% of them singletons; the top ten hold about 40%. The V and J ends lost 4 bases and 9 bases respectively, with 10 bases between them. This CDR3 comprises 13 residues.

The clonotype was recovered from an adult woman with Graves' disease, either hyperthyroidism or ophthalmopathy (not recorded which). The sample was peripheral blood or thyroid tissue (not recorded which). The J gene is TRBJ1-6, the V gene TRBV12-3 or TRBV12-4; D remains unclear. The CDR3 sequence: CASSSGVGSPLHF. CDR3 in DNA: TGTGCCAGCAGTTCAGGAGTAGGTTCACCCCTCCACTTT.